The rows below give T cell receptor beta chains drawn from one sample of a study of Ad26.COV2.S vaccination and SARS-CoV-2 variants. The data were produced by immunoSEQ multiplex PCR, yet TCRdb's version contains in-frame clones alone and is incomplete. Here the sample spans about 350,000 clones, roughly 85% being singletons. This material consisted of peripheral blood, taken in a trial of Ad26.COV2.S vaccine versus placebo. These receptors came from a person between 18 and 65 years old who received the Ad26.COV2.S COVID-19 vaccine or a placebo. The CDR3 runs from the conserved cysteine through the conserved F or W. The order of the fields is V gene, clone size, D gene, J gene, CDR3 DNA, CDR3 protein. The D gene is left open where the match is weak. Clone sizes are given selectively: once, few, many, or a class where the clone is expanded.

>TRBV5-1|.|TRBD1|TRBJ1-1
TGCGCCAGCAGTTGGACAGGGGGCACTGAAGCTTTCTTT
CASSWTGGTEAFF
>TRBV29-1|.|.|TRBJ1-4
TGCAGCGTTGTGAAAGGCCTTAATGAAAAACTGTTTTTT
CSVVKGLNEKLFF
>TRBV10-3|many|TRBD1|TRBJ2-5
TGTGCCATCAGTGATAGGACAGGGGAAGAGACCCAGTACTTC
CAISDRTGEETQYF
>TRBV24-1|.|.|TRBJ2-1
TGTGCCACCAGTGATTCCAAGTACAATGAGCAGTTCTTC
CATSDSKYNEQFF
>TRBV9|.|.|TRBJ2-2
TGTGCCAGCAGGCAGGGGATATCCGGGGAGCTGTTTTTT
CASRQGISGELFF
>TRBV13|.|TRBD2|TRBJ2-5
TGTGCCAGCAGCACCAAGCGGGGGACAGAGACCCAGTACTTC
CASSTKRGTETQYF
>TRBV27|.|TRBD1|TRBJ1-4
TGTGCCAGCAGTGTGGGACAGGGTGGCGAAAAACTGTTTTTT
CASSVGQGGEKLFF
>TRBV6-2/TRBV6-3|.|.|TRBJ2-7
TGTGCCAGCACCCCGGGGTACGAGCAGTACTTC
CASTPGYEQYF
>TRBV9|.|.|TRBJ2-1
TGTGCCAGCAGCGTAGGGGGTACCCTCTACAATGAGCAGTTCTTC
CASSVGGTLYNEQFF
>TRBV2|once|.|TRBJ1-4
TGTGCCGGAACCAGGGTGGTGGATGAAAAACTGTTTTTT
CAGTRVVDEKLFF
>TRBV19|.|.|TRBJ2-6
TGTGCCAGTAGTATAGCAGGGGCCTGGGGGGCCAACGTCCTGACTTTC
CASSIAGAWGANVLTF
>TRBV11-2|.|.|TRBJ1-2
TGTGCCAGCAGCTACCCGGGGGGCTATGGCTACACCTTC
CASSYPGGYGYTF
>TRBV2|.|TRBD2|TRBJ2-1
TGTGCCAGCAGCGGGGGGGCCGCCTACAATGAGCAGTTCTTC
CASSGGAAYNEQFF
>TRBV4-3|.|TRBD1|TRBJ2-5
TGCGCCAGCAGCCAAGATTCTGGAGGACAGGGTGTATCCCAGTACTTC
CASSQDSGGQGVSQYF
>TRBV7-2|once|TRBD2|TRBJ2-5
TGTGCCAGCAGCTACCAGCGGGGAGGGGAGACCCAGTACTTC
CASSYQRGGETQYF
>TRBV7-2|.|.|TRBJ2-1
TGTGCCAGCAGCTCTCAGAACGGGGCTAATGAGCAGTTCTTC
CASSSQNGANEQFF
>TRBV2|.|.|TRBJ1-6
TGTGCCAGCAGTTCGGTGCCTATAGAGGGTAATTCACCCCTCCACTTT
CASSSVPIEGNSPLHF
>TRBV4-1|.|TRBD2|TRBJ2-7
TGCGCCAGCAGCCCGGGACTAGATTTCTACGAGCAGTACTTC
CASSPGLDFYEQYF
>TRBV5-1|.|.|TRBJ1-2
TGCGCCAGCAGCCCACTCGGACAGAACTATGGCTACACCTTC
CASSPLGQNYGYTF
>TRBV10-2|.|.|TRBJ2-7
TGCGCCAGCAGTGATCCAGGGTCGGGGGAGCAGTACTTC
CASSDPGSGEQYF
>TRBV25-1|.|.|TRBJ2-1
TGTGCCAGCAGTGACGGTGCGGGACCCTACAATGAGCAGTTCTTC
CASSDGAGPYNEQFF
>TRBV9|.|TRBD2|TRBJ2-3
TGTGCCAGCAGTAGGGGGGCTAGCGGGAGGGCTAGCACAGATACGCAGTATTTT
CASSRGASGRASTDTQYF
>TRBV28|.|.|TRBJ2-6
TGTGCCAGCAGTTTGGTCCCGAGCTCTGGGGCCAACGTCCTGACTTTC
CASSLVPSSGANVLTF
>TRBV5-1|.|.|TRBJ1-2
TGCGCCAGCAGCCTGGATGTCCCTGGGACTAACTATGGCTACACCTTC
CASSLDVPGTNYGYTF
>TRBV15|.|TRBD2|TRBJ2-7
TGTGCCACCAGCAGGGGGACTACCTTCTACGAGCAGTACTTC
CATSRGTTFYEQYF
>TRBV15|.|.|TRBJ2-2
TGTGCCACCAGCAGAGTCAAGGGAGGTCACACCGGGGAGCTGTTTTTT
CATSRVKGGHTGELFF
>TRBV15|.|TRBD2|TRBJ2-1
TGTGCCACCAGCAGAGCAGGGCTAGAGGGACTAAATGAGCAGTTCTTC
CATSRAGLEGLNEQFF
>TRBV15|.|TRBD2|TRBJ2-7
TGTGCCACCAGCAGAGTCCCGGGACTAGCGGGGGGACTTAAGACCTACGAGCAGTACTTC
CATSRVPGLAGGLKTYEQYF
>TRBV5-1|.|TRBD1|TRBJ2-7
TGCGCCAGCAGCGGGGGACAGACTTCCTACGAGCAGTACTTC
CASSGGQTSYEQYF
>TRBV5-1|.|TRBD1|TRBJ1-4
TGCGCCAGCAGCTTGGGGGACAGGGCTTATGAAAAACTGTTTTTT
CASSLGDRAYEKLFF
>TRBV5-4|.|TRBD2|TRBJ2-3
TGTGCCAGCAGCTTGAGGACTAGCGGGAGTTCGGCAGATACGCAGTATTTT
CASSLRTSGSSADTQYF